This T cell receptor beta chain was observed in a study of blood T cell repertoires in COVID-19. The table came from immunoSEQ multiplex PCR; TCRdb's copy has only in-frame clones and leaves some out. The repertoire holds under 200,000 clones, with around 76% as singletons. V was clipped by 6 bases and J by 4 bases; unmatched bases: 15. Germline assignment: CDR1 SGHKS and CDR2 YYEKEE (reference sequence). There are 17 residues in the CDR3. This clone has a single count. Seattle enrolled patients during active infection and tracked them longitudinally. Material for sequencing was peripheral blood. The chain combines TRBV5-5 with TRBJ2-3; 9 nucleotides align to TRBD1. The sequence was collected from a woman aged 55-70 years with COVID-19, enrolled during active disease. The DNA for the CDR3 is TGTGCCAGCACCCCCGGGGCCGGACAGGGGTTCGCAGATACGCAGTATTTT. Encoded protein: CASTPGAGQGFADTQYF.